A single T cell receptor (beta chain) is shown here with its context. The data were taken from a study of blood T cell repertoires in COVID-19. Study at large: The United States, Italy and Spain supplied acute and convalescent COVID-19 samples. PBMCs, B-cell-depleted T cells, or T cells provided the cDNA or gDNA that made up the material.

J lost 5 bases, V lost 0 bases, and 10 bases had no gene match. The CDR3 is 16 amino acids. Per germline, CDR1 SGHDT and CDR2 YYEEEE. Authors' methods: Nucleated cell counts were estimated from reference gene primer amplification. Assay: immunoSEQ multiplex PCR; the TCRdb copy retains only in-frame clones and omits some. V, J and clone size are taken as reported in that table, and D and trimming were inferred from the DNA itself. The sample shows 110,000 to 150,000 clones, roughly nine tenths of them seen only once. This clonotype was obtained from a woman aged 60-75 years with active COVID-19. The chain employs TRBV5-6 and TRBJ1-2, with 7 nucleotides matching TRBD1. The source material was peripheral blood. CDR3 DNA: TGTGCCAGCAGCTTGGTTTTTAGGACAGGCGATTATGGCTACACCTTC. This codes for CASSLVFRTGDYGYTF.